These 16 T cell receptor beta chains came from one sample sequenced in a study of cytomegalovirus exposure and HLA in healthy donors (dated by TCRdb to 2015 to 2018). Libraries were built with the immunoSEQ multiplex PCR assay. For the multiplex PCR, a mixture combining 60 forward primers for TCR Vbeta segments and 13 reverse primers for TCR Jbeta segments was used. As stored in TCRdb, this immuneACCESS dataset retains in-frame rearrangements with V and J assigned. A fraction of the clones does not appear; measured against another copy, unresolved V genes explain less than half of the discrepancy, and the remainder lacks a known reason. Counted in this sample were roughly 250,000 clones; about 83% of them appeared once. About 2% of the sample is in the top ten clones. What was sequenced was PBMCs. All receptors derive from a woman aged 40 to 49 in good health and CMV-seropositive.

This clone showed up just once. As DNA, the CDR3 is TGCGCCAGCAGCCAAGTCGACCGCGAGGGAGGCTACACCTTC. Translation gives CASSQVDREGGYTF. This chain links TRBV4-3 with TRBJ1-2; no clear D. V was clipped by 1 base and J by 8 bases, with 14 bases between them. The CDR3 spans 14 residues. CDR1 and CDR2 from the germline V gene are LGHNA and YSLEER.

This clone has more than one count but fewer than ten. This chain connects TRBV4-3 to TRBJ1-2; TRBD1 matches at 8 bases. The CDR3 consists of 15 residues. The junction had 6 bases not matched to a gene; V was cut back by 1 base and J by 5 bases. CDR1 is LGHNA, CDR2 YSLEER, per germline. In DNA, the CDR3 is TGCGCCAGCAGCCAAGCCAGGGGGCAAAAGTATGGCTACACCTTC. Encoded protein: CASSQARGQKYGYTF.

This chain uses TRBV7-9 with TRBJ1-2; 7 bases are shared with TRBD1. The V gene's germline CDR1 is SEHNR and CDR2 FQNEAQ (reference sequence). The length of the CDR3 is 15 residues. Trimming at V came to 2 bases and at J to 1 base, leaving 4 bases not matched to a gene. The CDR3 is CASSLLRDSNYGYTF. For the CDR3, the DNA is TGTGCCAGCAGCTTACTCCGGGACAGTAACTATGGCTACACCTTC.

V usage is TRBV4-3 and J usage is TRBJ1-5; D is ambiguous. CDR3 length: 17 amino acids. From germline, CDR1 is LGHNA and CDR2 YSLEER. Between the trimmed V and J ends, which lost 0 bases and 1 base, there was a span of 13 bases. The DNA for the CDR3 is TGCGCCAGCAGCCAAGATCGGCTGGGCCTAAGCAATCAGCCCCAGCATTTT. This sequence encodes CASSQDRLGLSNQPQHF.

The genes are TRBV28 and TRBJ1-1, with a tentative D call TRBD1 (6 bases). Deletions cut 5 bases from V and 0 bases from J, with 25 bases between. CDR3 length equals 19 residues. Germline V gene sequence: CDR1 MDHEN, CDR2 SYDVKM. The CDR3 DNA reads as TGTGCCAGCAGTCTAGGGGGGGCGGGGAGTGTGCATATGAACACTGAAGCTTTCTTT. Its translation is CASSLGGAGSVHMNTEAFF.

For this clone: This CDR3 is also generated by other DNA sequences in the sample. J is TRBJ2-2 and V is TRBV10-3; perhaps TRBD1 as D (6 bases). Trimming took 4 bases from V and 4 from J, leaving 10 bases between them. The CDR3 is 14 amino acids. Germline values: CDR1 ENHRY, CDR2 SYGVKD. CDR3 sequence (DNA): TGTGCCATCAGTGGTACAGGGCCCACCGGGGAGCTGTTTTTT. Amino acids: CAISGTGPTGELFF.

This clone appeared once. CDR3: CASRGRHYNSPLHF. DNA of the CDR3: TGTGCCAGCAGAGGCAGGCATTATAATTCACCCCTCCACTTT. This chain links TRBV27 with TRBJ1-6; D gene unclear. The length of the CDR3 is 14 residues. The germline CDR1 and CDR2 sequences are MNHEY and SMNVEV (reference sequence). The V end was cut by 6 bases, the J end by 4 bases, with 10 bases between.

This clone has a single count. The genes are TRBV30 and TRBJ2-5; D may be TRBD2 (6 bases). The CDR3 is made up of 14 amino acids. The germline gives CDR1 GTSNPN, CDR2 SVGIG (reference sequence). V shed 2 bases and J shed 8 bases, with 18 bases lying between them. The chain's CDR3 is CAWSSVGGLPTQYF. In DNA, the CDR3 is TGTGCCTGGAGTTCCGTGGGAGGTCTCCCTACCCAGTACTTC.

There are a few counts of this clone. The V call is TRBV7-9, the J call TRBJ1-4; 7 bases align to TRBD1. The V and J ends lost 5 bases and 7 bases, in that order; junction bases with no gene match: 4. Looked up from germline, CDR1 is SEHNR and CDR2 is FQNEAQ (reference sequence). The CDR3 runs to 13 residues. The CDR3 DNA is TGTGCCAGCAGCCGAGGACAGGTTGAAAAACTGTTTTTT. Encoded protein: CASSRGQVEKLFF.

This clone was seen a few times. The chain recombines TRBV5-5 with TRBJ1-2; TRBD1 matches at 9 bases. Unmatched junction bases numbered 5, after V lost 1 base and J lost 4 bases. Germline V lookup: CDR1 SGHKS, CDR2 YYEKEE (reference sequence). The length of the CDR3 is 15 residues. The CDR3 region has the DNA TGTGCCAGCAGCTTGACGACAGGGGGGGGCTATGGCTACACCTTC. Protein sequence: CASSLTTGGGYGYTF.

There are a few counts of this clone. This chain links TRBV19 with TRBJ1-4; possibly TRBD1 for D (6 bases). V was clipped by 8 bases and J by 3 bases, with 16 bases between them. CDR3 length: 15 residues. The V gene's germline CDR1 is LNHDA and CDR2 SQIVND (reference sequence). For the CDR3, the DNA is TGTGCCAGTGAATCCTCACAGGGAGCTAATGAAAAACTGTTTTTT. Translation: CASESSQGANEKLFF.

The V gene is TRBV11-2, the J gene TRBJ2-7; 8 nucleotides align to TRBD2. Germline CDR1 and CDR2: SGHAT and FQNNGV. The CDR3 contains 14 residues. The V gene end was trimmed by 3 bases and the J gene end by 0 bases; junction bases not matched to a gene: 1. The CDR3 DNA reads TGTGCCAGCAGCTTCAGCGGGAGCTCCTACGAGCAGTACTTC. Amino acids: CASSFSGSSYEQYF.

The V call is TRBV5-6, the J call TRBJ2-5; no firm D call. V was cut by 7 bases and J by 5 bases, with 15 bases left in between. Per the germline V gene, CDR1 is SGHDT and CDR2 is YYEEEE. The CDR3 is made up of 13 amino acids. CDR3 sequence reads: CASEQYPWETQYF. DNA of the CDR3: TGTGCCAGCGAACAGTACCCTTGGGAGACCCAGTACTTC. The variable domain in full, completed from reference TRBV5-6 and TRBJ2-5, reads DAGVTQSPTHLIKTRGQQVTLRCSPKSGHDTVSWYQQALGQGPQFIFQYYEEEERQRGNFPDRFSGHQFPNYSSELNVNALLLGDSALYLCASEQYPWETQYFGPGTRLLVL.

The gene calls are TRBV10-3 and TRBJ2-1, with 7 bases lining up with TRBD2. Germline loops: CDR1 ENHRY, CDR2 SYGVKD. The J segment lost 9 bases and the V segment lost 0 bases, leaving 5 bases of the junction unmatched. This CDR3 region has 14 residues. CDR3 region: CAISESRGGSEQFF. Here the CDR3 DNA reads TGTGCCATCAGTGAGTCGAGGGGAGGGAGTGAGCAGTTCTTC.

The gene calls are TRBV29-1 and TRBJ1-1, with D perhaps TRBD1 (5 bases). Trimming took 4 bases from V and 4 from J, leaving 13 bases between them. CDR1 is SQVTM and CDR2 is ANQGSEA in the germline V gene. The CDR3 has 13 residues. The CDR3 sequence: CSVGGGEGTEAFF. As DNA, the CDR3 is TGCAGCGTTGGCGGGGGGGAAGGCACTGAAGCTTTCTTT. The whole variable domain, filled in from reference TRBV29-1 and TRBJ1-1, reads SAVISQKPSRDICQRGTSLTIQCQVDSQVTMMFWYRQQPGQSLTLIATANQGSEATYESGFVIDKFPISRPNLTFSTLTVSNMSPEDSSIYLCSVGGGEGTEAFFGQGTRLTVV.

The V gene is TRBV19, the J gene TRBJ2-1; TRBD2 matches at 7 bases. The CDR3 has 14 amino acids. The V gene end was trimmed by 7 bases and the J gene end by 8 bases; junction bases not matched to a gene: 11. Germline V CDR1 and CDR2: LNHDA, SQIVND (reference sequence). The CDR3 coding sequence is TGTGCCAGTAACCCTAGCGGTCCTAGGGATGAGCAGTTCTTC. Amino acids: CASNPSGPRDEQFF.